What follows describes a single TCR beta chain. This entry comes from a study of shared clonotypes between healthy human individuals. Study as a whole: Each donor's CD8 memory used one plate, CD8 naive two, each CD4 subset three.

The CDR3 runs 14 residues. Trimming stripped 6 bases from V and 5 bases from J, with 14 bases between. Germline CDR1 reads MNHEY; CDR2 reads SVGAGI. TCRdb's copy holds only in-frame clones and misses some; the assay was immunoSEQ multiplex PCR. Of about 1.5 million clones in the sample, 95% to 99% were seen once. The TCR was taken from a man younger than 40 in good health. The sample consisted of naive CD4+ T cells sorted from blood. Stated subset: CD45RA+ positively selected. The J gene is TRBJ1-5, the V gene TRBV6-5, with D uncertain. CDR3 DNA sequence: TGTGCCAGCAGGACGCTCTTCCGGGATCAGCCCCAGCATTTT. It specifies CASRTLFRDQPQHF.